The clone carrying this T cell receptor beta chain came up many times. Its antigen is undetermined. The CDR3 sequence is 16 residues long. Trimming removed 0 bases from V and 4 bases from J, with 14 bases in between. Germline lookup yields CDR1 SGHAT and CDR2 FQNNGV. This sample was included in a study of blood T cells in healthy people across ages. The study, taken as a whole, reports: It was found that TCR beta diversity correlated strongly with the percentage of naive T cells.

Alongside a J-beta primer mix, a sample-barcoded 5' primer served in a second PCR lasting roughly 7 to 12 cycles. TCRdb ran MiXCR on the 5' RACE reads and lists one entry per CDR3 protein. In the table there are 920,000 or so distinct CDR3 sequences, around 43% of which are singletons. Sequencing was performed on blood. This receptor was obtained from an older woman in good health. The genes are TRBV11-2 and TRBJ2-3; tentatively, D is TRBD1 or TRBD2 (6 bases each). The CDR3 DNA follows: TGTGCCAGCAGCTTAGATAGCGAGGGGGGCCCAGATACGCAGTATTTT. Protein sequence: CASSLDSEGGPDTQYF. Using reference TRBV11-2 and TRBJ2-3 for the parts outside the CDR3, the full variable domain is EAGVAQSPRYKIIEKRQSVAFWCNPISGHATLYWYQQILGQGPKLLIQFQNNGVVDDSQLPKDRFSAERLKGVDSTLKIQPAKLEDSAVYLCASSLDSEGGPDTQYFGPGTRLTVL.